This T cell receptor beta chain was observed in a study of OX40 agonist ivuxolimab in advanced cancers. Broadly, across the study: The costimulatory receptor OX40 (CD134) was targeted by ivuxolimab, a fully human IgG2 agonistic monoclonal antibody. In the dose-escalation cohort, roughly 80% of patients were male, and the mean age was around 60 years, with a range of roughly 20 to 85. Partial responses occurred in three dose-escalation patients: two with cutaneous melanoma and one with hepatocellular carcinoma. The monotherapy dose-escalation portion (N of about 52 patients) of the phase I ivuxolimab trial is reported in the paper. Patients were allowed to have had prior anti-PD-1, anti-PD-L1 or anti-CTLA-4 therapy, and roughly 40% of the dose-escalation patients had been treated with checkpoint inhibitors. Peripheral TCRbeta sequencing aimed to test whether ivuxolimab altered TCR sequence diversity and caused clonal T-cell expansion. Of the 50 to 55 dose-escalation patients, hepatocellular carcinoma was present in about 20, melanoma in approximately 15, renal cell carcinoma in 9 and head and neck cancer in 9. Intravenous ivuxolimab was administered to patients every 2 weeks at six dose levels: 0.01, 0.1, 0.3, 1.5, 3 and 10 mg/kg. The paper's findings and limits, for the study overall: After ivuxolimab, CD8+ T cells had more expanded clones than CD4+ T cells on average. Antigen specificity was not determined for the clonally expanded peripheral T cells. Low levels of normalized T-cell clonal expansion were also seen in some patients who did not respond. At doses from 0.1 to 3.0 mg/kg, clonal expansion was seen in both CD4+ and CD8+ blood T cells between baseline and week 6. In partial responders in the 0.1-3.0 mg/kg groups, normalized peripheral clonal expansion was found to be among the lowest, especially among CD8+ T cells.

Concerning this clone itself: The antigen this receptor binds is unknown. Qualities for individual bases were not recorded, and no much larger clone is one base off.

Patients with a history of autoimmune disease or receiving systemic immunosuppression were excluded from the trial. In every dose cohort, peripheral blood was drawn for TCR sequencing at baseline, cycle 4 day 1, and cycle 7 day 1. Samples came from an open-label, multicenter, first-in-human phase I dose-escalation trial of ivuxolimab. Adults with locally advanced or metastatic melanoma, renal cell carcinoma, hepatocellular carcinoma or head and neck squamous cell carcinoma were enrolled in the trial. Before TCR sequencing, CD4+ T cells and CD8+ T cells from peripheral blood were sorted into separate populations. For sequencing of the TCRbeta CDR3 region, genomic DNA was extracted from the sorted cells. TCRbeta CDR3 regions were sequenced using the immunoSEQ Assay. In its TCRdb copy, this immuneACCESS table keeps in-frame sequences only and misses some clones. Where compared with another copy, unresolved V genes explain less than half of these, and the others have no known cause. The sample includes around 73,000 clones, with approximately 90% observed a single time. The ten largest clonotypes hold approximately 0.5% of the sample.

The clonotype was recovered from an adult with an advanced solid tumor such as melanoma, head and neck, liver or kidney cancer. The sample consisted of CD4+ or CD8+ T cells sorted from blood, taken in a trial of the OX40 agonist ivuxolimab.

The CDR3 protein: CARMPGQGALNGNQPQHF. The DNA sequence is as follows: TGTGCCAGAATGCCGGGACAGGGAGCCCTAAATGGCAATCAGCCCCAGCATTTT. The chain joins TRBV19 to TRBJ1-5, and TRBD1 aligns with 9 junction nucleotides. Measured from the cysteine to the phenylalanine, the CDR3 is 18 residues long. Only the CDR3 part of the read is kept: 54 bases, read in frame from the first base. The germline V gene (reference sequence) sets CDR1 to LNHDA and CDR2 to SQIVND. Trimming takes 9 bases off V and 2 bases off J; junction bases not matched to a gene: 17.